This passage covers 10 T cell receptor beta chains from one sample sequenced in a study of blood T cell repertoires in COVID-19. The method was immunoSEQ multiplex PCR; TCRdb's version includes in-frame clones alone and lacks a portion of them. The data contain 110,000 to 150,000 clones, roughly 80% of them seen just once; the ten biggest clones take up less than 7%. The sequencing sample was made of PBMCs or T cells enriched from blood (not recorded which). These receptor sequences come from a woman aged 40 to 50 who had recovered from COVID-19.

The rearrangement links TRBV15 to TRBJ1-5; TRBD1 is a possible D gene (6 bases). This CDR3 has 14 amino acids. The V end lost 5 bases, the J end lost 1 base, and 9 bases lay between the germline ends. Germline V gives CDR1 LNHNV, CDR2 YYDKDF (reference sequence). CDR3 loop: CATSLTGSNQPQHF. The CDR3 DNA reads TGTGCCACCAGCTTAACAGGGAGCAATCAGCCCCAGCATTTT. Looking up the rest from reference TRBV15 and TRBJ1-5 gives the full variable domain: DAMVIQNPRYQVTQFGKPVTLSCSQTLNHNVMYWYQQKSSQAPKLLFHYYDKDFNNEADTPDNFQSRRPNTSFCFLDIRSPGLGDTAMYLCATSLTGSNQPQHFGDGTRLSIL.

Only a few counts were recorded for this clone. This chain links TRBV28 with TRBJ2-2, with D perhaps matching TRBD2 (6 bases). Trimming removed 8 bases from V and 5 bases from J, with 18 bases in between. Germline-derived CDR1 and CDR2 are MDHEN and SYDVKM. The CDR3 has 15 amino acids. The CDR3 sequence: CASRSRRRGTGELFF. The CDR3 nucleotides read TGTGCCAGCCGCTCCCGCAGGAGGGGTACCGGGGAGCTGTTTTTT.

The V and J genes are TRBV7-8 and TRBJ1-4; 7 nucleotides align to TRBD1. J gave up 7 bases and V 5 bases, and 13 bases lay outside the gene matches. Germline V CDR1 and CDR2: SGHVS, FQNEAQ. There are 16 residues in the CDR3. Written as DNA, the CDR3 is TGTGCCAGCAGCGCGCCGTCAGGGGGTGGACGTGAAAAACTGTTTTTT. Residues: CASSAPSGGGREKLFF.

This clone was counted a single time. The chain is built from TRBV4-2 and TRBJ1-2; TRBD1 might be the D (6 bases). CDR1 is LGHNA, CDR2 YNFKEQ, per germline. V gave up 2 bases and J gave up 2 bases, with 15 bases separating them. The CDR3 covers 16 residues. The CDR3 sequence: CASSQQFSTGNYGYTF. DNA for the CDR3: TGTGCCAGCAGCCAACAGTTCTCAACAGGGAACTATGGCTACACCTTC.

This clone was seen just once. V gene TRBV19 combines with J gene TRBJ2-6; 7 nucleotides agree with TRBD1. Trimming removed 7 bases from V and 0 bases from J; junction bases left unmatched: 9. This CDR3 spans 17 amino acids. Germline V gene data show CDR1 as LNHDA and CDR2 as SQIVND (reference sequence). DNA for the CDR3: TGTGCCAGTACCCTGACAGGGATAAGCTCTGGGGCCAACGTCCTGACTTTC. Protein product: CASTLTGISSGANVLTF. The entire variable domain, with the rest obtained from reference TRBV19 and TRBJ2-6, is as follows: DGGITQSPKYLFRKEGQNVTLSCEQNLNHDAMYWYRQDPGQGLRLIYYSQIVNDFQKGDIAEGYSVSREKKESFPLTVTSAQKNPTAFYLCASTLTGISSGANVLTFGAGSRLTVL.

The V call is TRBV6-5, the J call TRBJ2-5, with 11 bases identical to TRBD2. Germline V gene lookup returns CDR1 MNHEY and CDR2 SVGAGI. The V gene end was trimmed by 4 bases and the J gene end by 2 bases; junction bases not matched to a gene: 3. The CDR3 has 15 amino acids. In DNA form, the CDR3 reads TGTGCCAGCAGTTCTAGCGGGGGGATGCAAGAGACCCAGTACTTC. It translates to CASSSSGGMQETQYF.

This clone was recorded a few times. This rearrangement joins TRBV7-2 to TRBJ1-5; 8 bases map to TRBD1. There are 14 residues in the CDR3. CDR1 SGHTA and CDR2 FQGNSA come from the germline V gene. J gave up 3 bases and V 6 bases, and 4 bases lay outside the gene matches. CDR3 protein: CASSWDRINQPQHF. CDR3 nucleotide sequence: TGTGCCAGCAGTTGGGACAGGATCAATCAGCCCCAGCATTTT.

V usage is TRBV19 and J usage is TRBJ1-2; possibly TRBD1 for D (6 bases). CDR3 length: 16 residues. Germline CDR1 reads LNHDA; CDR2 reads SQIVND (reference sequence). V was cut by 3 bases and J by 3 bases, with 17 bases left in between. CDR3 in DNA: TGTGCCAGTAGTATTGATCCGACAGGATTGGACTATGGCTACACCTTC. Protein sequence: CASSIDPTGLDYGYTF.

This clone was counted a single time. This rearrangement joins TRBV3-1 (or the pseudogene TRBV3-2) to TRBJ2-2; TRBD1 matches at 9 bases. CDR1 is LGHDT, CDR2 YNNKEL, per germline (reference sequence). The CDR3 length is 17 residues. With V trimmed by 5 bases and J by 0 bases, 7 bases remained unmatched. CDR3 bases: TGTGCCAGCAGCGGGCTAACAGGGGGCGCGAACACCGGGGAGCTGTTTTTT. Its translation is CASSGLTGGANTGELFF.

The rearrangement uses TRBV2 and TRBJ2-7; the D gene is possibly TRBD2 (5 bases). The CDR3 has 13 amino acids. Germline V gene lookup returns CDR1 SNHLY and CDR2 FYNNEI. Trimming removed 7 bases from V and 3 bases from J, with 13 bases in between. CDR3 loop: CASIGVTDYEQYF. The CDR3 DNA reads TGTGCCAGCATCGGGGTAACCGACTACGAGCAGTACTTC.